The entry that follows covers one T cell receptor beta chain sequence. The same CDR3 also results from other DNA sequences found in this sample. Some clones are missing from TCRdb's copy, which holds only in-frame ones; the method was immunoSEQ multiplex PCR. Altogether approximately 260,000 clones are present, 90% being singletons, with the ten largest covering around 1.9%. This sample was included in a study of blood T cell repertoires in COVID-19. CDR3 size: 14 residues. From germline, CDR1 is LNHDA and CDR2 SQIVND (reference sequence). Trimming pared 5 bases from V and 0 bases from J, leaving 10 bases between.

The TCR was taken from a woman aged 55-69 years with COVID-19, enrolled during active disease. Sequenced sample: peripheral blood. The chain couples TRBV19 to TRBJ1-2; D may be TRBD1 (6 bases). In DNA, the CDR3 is TGTGCCAGTAGTGTACAGGGCCCTAACTATGGCTACACCTTC. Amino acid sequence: CASSVQGPNYGYTF.